These 15 T cell receptor beta chains were sequenced from one sample in a study of blood T cell repertoires in COVID-19. Profiled with immunoSEQ multiplex PCR; TCRdb holds only in-frame clones, not every one. In the table there are 150,000 or so clones, roughly 89% of which are singletons. The material sequenced was peripheral blood. The receptors originated from a human donor in a cohort sampled during active COVID-19.

The chain links TRBV7-8 to TRBJ2-6; 10 bases fit TRBD1. This CDR3 is 19 amino acids long. With 4 bases clipped from V and 0 bases from J, the junction kept 9 bases outside the gene matches. CDR1 SGHVS and CDR2 FQNEAQ come from the germline V gene. CDR3 DNA sequence: TGTGCCAGCAGCTCACGTCCGGGACAGGGGTCCTCTGGGGCCAACGTCCTGACTTTC. The encoded protein is CASSSRPGQGSSGANVLTF.

V gene TRBV6-5 combines with J gene TRBJ1-6, with 9 bases lining up with TRBD1. CDR1 and CDR2 from the germline V gene are MNHEY and SVGAGI. Losses at the gene ends were 2 bases for V and 8 bases for J; bases not matched to a gene: 4. This CDR3 has 15 amino acids. CDR3 amino acids: CASSYAWTGDSPLHF. DNA for the CDR3: TGTGCCAGCAGTTACGCTTGGACAGGGGATTCACCCCTCCACTTT.

The chain joins TRBV6-6 to TRBJ1-2; D is unresolved. CDR1 MNHNY and CDR2 SVGAGI come from the germline V gene (reference sequence). The V and J ends lost 3 bases and 5 bases respectively, with 10 bases between them. The CDR3 is 13 amino acids. DNA of the CDR3: TGTGCCAGCAGTTATCCACTTGCATATGGCTACACCTTC. Its translation is CASSYPLAYGYTF.

J is TRBJ2-2 and V is TRBV11-3, with a possible D match to TRBD2 (5 bases). The CDR3 has 15 residues. Germline lookup yields CDR1 SGHNT and CDR2 YENEEA. Trimming took 0 bases from V and 6 from J, leaving 11 bases between them. The DNA of the CDR3 is TGTGCCAGCAGCTTAGATTCGAGAGGGTCCGGGGAGCTGTTTTTT. Its translation is CASSLDSRGSGELFF.

The chain combines TRBV27 with TRBJ2-2, with D perhaps matching TRBD2 (6 bases). Germline V lookup: CDR1 MNHEY, CDR2 SMNVEV (reference sequence). There are 14 residues in the CDR3. The V end was cut by 7 bases, the J end by 4 bases, with 13 bases between. The CDR3 loop reads CASTAGLITGELFF. The CDR3 bases are TGTGCCAGCACCGCGGGACTTATCACCGGGGAGCTGTTTTTT.

V and J are TRBV2 and TRBJ1-1; no firm D call. The CDR3 consists of 13 residues. The V gene's germline CDR1 is SNHLY and CDR2 FYNNEI. Trimming pared 6 bases from V and 7 bases from J, leaving 15 bases between. The CDR3 reads CASRRLFPIEAFF. In DNA form, the CDR3 reads TGTGCCAGCAGGCGCCTTTTCCCTATTGAAGCTTTCTTT.

This clone was recorded only once. The genes are TRBV7-2 and TRBJ2-5, with D perhaps TRBD2 (6 bases). The germline V gene encodes CDR1 SGHTA and CDR2 FQGNSA. This CDR3 has 14 amino acids. The V end lost 5 bases, the J end lost 4 bases, and 14 bases lay between the germline ends. CDR3 in DNA: TGTGCCAGCAGCCGTGGGACTTCCCGAGAGACCCAGTACTTC. Translated, it gives CASSRGTSRETQYF. Full variable domain (missing parts from reference TRBV7-2 and TRBJ2-5): GAGVSQSPSNKVTEKGKDVELRCDPISGHTALYWYRQSLGQGLEFLIYFQGNSAPDKSGLPSDRFSAERTGGSVSTLTIQRTQQEDSAVYLCASSRGTSRETQYFGPGTRLLVL.

CDR3 protein: CASSLVASGGPEQYF. The CDR3 bases are TGTGCCAGCAGTTTAGTCGCTAGCGGCGGCCCCGAGCAGTACTTC. The chain employs TRBV28 and TRBJ2-7; 7 nucleotides align to TRBD2. Germline V gene sequence: CDR1 MDHEN, CDR2 SYDVKM. Germline trimming cut 2 bases from V and 6 bases from J; bases unmatched to any gene: 10. The CDR3 runs to 15 residues.

This clone was observed a few times. The rearrangement joins TRBV9 to TRBJ2-1, with 8 bases lining up with TRBD2. J was trimmed by 3 bases and V by 2 bases; bases with no gene match: 4. The CDR3 is 15 amino acids. Germline CDR1 SGDLS, CDR2 YYNGEE. The CDR3 DNA sequence: TGTGCCAGCAGCGTTTCTAGCGGGCTCTACAATGAGCAGTTCTTC. Encoded protein: CASSVSSGLYNEQFF.

The gene calls are TRBV30 and TRBJ2-7; 9 bases match TRBD2. With V trimmed by 5 bases and J by 3 bases, 8 bases remained unmatched. Germline CDR1 is GTSNPN and CDR2 is SVGIG (reference sequence). The CDR3 is 14 amino acids. CDR3 protein: CAWETSGSHYEQYF. DNA for the CDR3: TGTGCCTGGGAGACTAGCGGAAGCCACTACGAGCAGTACTTC.

This clone appeared once. V gene TRBV7-2 combines with J gene TRBJ1-2; D unresolved. Germline lookup yields CDR1 SGHTA and CDR2 FQGNSA. Between the trimmed V and J ends, which lost 1 base and 7 bases, there was a span of 16 bases. The CDR3 runs to 15 residues. For the CDR3, the DNA is TGTGCCAGCAGCTTAGAGCGCCCCCCCGCGCGTGGCTACACCTTC. Protein product: CASSLERPPARGYTF.

The V gene is TRBV10-3, the J gene TRBJ2-1; a possible D gene is TRBD2 (6 bases). The germline V gene encodes CDR1 ENHRY and CDR2 SYGVKD. This CDR3 has 13 residues. V was pared by 10 bases and J by 5 bases, with 15 bases between. The DNA for the CDR3 is TGTGCCACCCGGGACTCTGTGAACAATGAGCAGTTCTTC. This codes for CATRDSVNNEQFF.

Note on this clone: The junction and the germline gene differ at one end; a read error may be behind it. The chain couples TRBV12-3 or TRBV12-4 to TRBJ1-4, with a weak D call TRBD1 (5 bases). CDR3 length: 13 amino acids. As DNA, the CDR3 is TGTGCCAGCAGTTTTGGGGGGATGGTTGGCCATTCCTTT. Amino acid sequence: CASSFGGMVGHSF.

The CDR3 here is CASRETGSTEAFF. The CDR3 region has the DNA TGTGCCAGCCGCGAGACGGGAAGCACTGAAGCTTTCTTT. The rearrangement uses TRBV28 and TRBJ1-1, with D uncertain. Germline V gene sequence: CDR1 MDHEN, CDR2 SYDVKM. V lost 8 bases to trimming and J lost 4 bases, with 14 bases between them. This CDR3 is built from 13 residues.

The genes are TRBV28 and TRBJ1-1; tentative D call: TRBD1 (5 bases). Germline V gene lookup returns CDR1 MDHEN and CDR2 SYDVKM. V was pared by 2 bases and J by 6 bases, with 13 bases between. The CDR3 loop spans 14 amino acids. CDR3 nucleotides: TGTGCCAGCAGTTTAGTTCGGAGGGGAGCTGAAGCTTTCTTT. Its translation: CASSLVRRGAEAFF. Complete variable domain (other parts from reference TRBV28 and TRBJ1-1): DVKVTQSSRYLVKRTGEKVFLECVQDMDHENMFWYRQDPGLGLRLIYFSYDVKMKEKGDIPEGYSVSREKKERFSLILESASTNQTSMYLCASSLVRRGAEAFFGQGTRLTVV.